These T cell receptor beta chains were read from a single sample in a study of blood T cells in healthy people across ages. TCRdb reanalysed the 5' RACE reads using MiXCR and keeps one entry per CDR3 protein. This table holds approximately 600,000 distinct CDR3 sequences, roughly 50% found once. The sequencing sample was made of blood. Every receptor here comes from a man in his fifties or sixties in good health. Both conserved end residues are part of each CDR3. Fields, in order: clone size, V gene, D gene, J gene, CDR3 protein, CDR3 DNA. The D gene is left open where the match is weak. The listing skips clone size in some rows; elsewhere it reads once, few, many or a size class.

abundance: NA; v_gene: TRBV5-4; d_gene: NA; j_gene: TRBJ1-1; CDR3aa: CASSQYKGFTEAFF; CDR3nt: TGTGCCAGCAGCCAATATAAGGGTTTCACTGAAGCTTTCTTT
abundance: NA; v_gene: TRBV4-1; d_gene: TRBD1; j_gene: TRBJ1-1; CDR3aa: CASSQEAARGTEAFF; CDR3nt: TGCGCCAGCAGCCAAGAAGCGGCCAGGGGGACTGAAGCTTTCTTT
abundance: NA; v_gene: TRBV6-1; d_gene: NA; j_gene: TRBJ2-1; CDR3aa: CASSELGFNEQFF; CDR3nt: TGTGCCAGCAGTGAATTAGGCTTCAATGAGCAGTTCTTC
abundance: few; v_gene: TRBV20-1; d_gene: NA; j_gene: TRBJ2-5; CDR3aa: CSARALLSGHQETQYF; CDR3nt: TGCAGTGCTAGAGCTCTCCTATCGGGACACCAAGAGACCCAGTACTTC
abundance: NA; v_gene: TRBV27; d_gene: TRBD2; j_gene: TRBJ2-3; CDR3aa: CASSPWGLAGSTDTQYF; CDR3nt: TGTGCCAGCAGTCCGTGGGGACTAGCGGGGAGCACAGATACGCAGTATTTT
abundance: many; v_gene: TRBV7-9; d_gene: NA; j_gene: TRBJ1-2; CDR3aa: CASSVPGDYGYTF; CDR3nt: TGTGCCAGCAGCGTACCGGGAGACTATGGCTACACCTTC
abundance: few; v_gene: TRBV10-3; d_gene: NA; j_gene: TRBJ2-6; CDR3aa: CAISEKGQGGANVLTF; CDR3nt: TGTGCCATCAGCGAGAAGGGGCAAGGTGGGGCCAACGTCCTGACTTTC
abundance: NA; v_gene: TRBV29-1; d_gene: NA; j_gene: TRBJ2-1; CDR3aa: CSVAGTGSEPYNEQFF; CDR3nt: TGCAGCGTGGCCGGAACAGGAAGCGAGCCCTACAATGAGCAGTTCTTC
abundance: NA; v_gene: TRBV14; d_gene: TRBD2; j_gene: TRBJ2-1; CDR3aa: CASSQGTSGPRVNEQFF; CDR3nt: TGTGCCAGCAGCCAAGGGACTAGCGGGCCACGGGTGAATGAGCAGTTCTTC
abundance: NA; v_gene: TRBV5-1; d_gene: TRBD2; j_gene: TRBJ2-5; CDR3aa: CASGRDFEETQYF; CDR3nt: TGCGCCTCGGGGAGGGACTTCGAAGAGACCCAGTACTTC
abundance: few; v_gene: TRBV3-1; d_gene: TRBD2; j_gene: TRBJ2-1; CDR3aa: CASSPLSGGVDEQFF; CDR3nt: TGTGCCAGCAGCCCCCTCAGCGGGGGGGTTGATGAGCAGTTCTTC
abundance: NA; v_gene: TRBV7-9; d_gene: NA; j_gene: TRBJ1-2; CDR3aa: CASLPAQASYGYTF; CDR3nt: TGTGCCAGCCTACCCGCACAGGCGAGCTATGGCTACACCTTC
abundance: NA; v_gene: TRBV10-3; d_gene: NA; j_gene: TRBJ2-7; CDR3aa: CAISAGVGSYEQYF; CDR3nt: TGTGCCATCAGCGCAGGGGTTGGATCCTACGAGCAGTACTTC
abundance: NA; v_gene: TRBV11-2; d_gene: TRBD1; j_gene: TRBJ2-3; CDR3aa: CASSLTGAARADTQYF; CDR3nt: TGTGCCAGCAGCTTAACAGGGGCGGCTCGGGCAGATACGCAGTATTTT
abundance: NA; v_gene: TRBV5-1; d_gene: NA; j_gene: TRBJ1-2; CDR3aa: CASSLGQTPPYGYTF; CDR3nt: TGCGCCAGCAGCTTAGGACAGACGCCTCCCTATGGCTACACCTTC
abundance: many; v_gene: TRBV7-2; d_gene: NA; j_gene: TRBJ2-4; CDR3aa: CASSFVGRGIQYF; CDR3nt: TGTGCCAGCAGCTTCGTAGGACGGGGCATTCAGTACTTC
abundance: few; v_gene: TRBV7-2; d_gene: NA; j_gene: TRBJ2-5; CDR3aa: CASSLVGSAQETQYF; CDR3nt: TGTGCCAGCAGCTTAGTTGGTAGCGCCCAAGAGACCCAGTACTTC
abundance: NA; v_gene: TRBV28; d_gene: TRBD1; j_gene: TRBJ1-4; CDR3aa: CASSLWRPDRGNEKLFF; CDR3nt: TGTGCCAGCAGTTTATGGAGGCCGGACAGGGGTAATGAAAAACTGTTTTTT
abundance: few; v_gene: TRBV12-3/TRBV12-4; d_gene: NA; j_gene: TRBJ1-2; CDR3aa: CASSPTDVYGYTF; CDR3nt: TGTGCCAGCAGTCCCACGGACGTATATGGCTACACCTTC
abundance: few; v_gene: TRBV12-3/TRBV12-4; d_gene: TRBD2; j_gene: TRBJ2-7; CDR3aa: CASSPRVAGAYEQYF; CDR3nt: TGTGCCAGCAGTCCCAGGGTAGCGGGAGCTTACGAGCAGTACTTC
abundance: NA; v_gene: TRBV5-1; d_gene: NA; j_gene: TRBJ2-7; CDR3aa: CASSLLRGYEQYF; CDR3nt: TGCGCCAGCAGCTTGCTCAGGGGCTACGAGCAGTACTTC
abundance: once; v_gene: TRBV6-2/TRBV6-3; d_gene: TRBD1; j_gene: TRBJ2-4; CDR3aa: CATNPTGGDIQYF; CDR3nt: TGTGCCACCAACCCGACAGGGGGGGACATTCAGTACTTC
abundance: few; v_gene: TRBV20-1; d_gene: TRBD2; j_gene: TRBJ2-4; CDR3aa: CSARTPGGNIQYF; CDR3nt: TGCAGTGCTAGAACCCCGGGGGGGAACATTCAGTACTTC
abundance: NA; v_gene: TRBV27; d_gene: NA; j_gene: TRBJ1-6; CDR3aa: CASSLSVDRTSLNSPLHF; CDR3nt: TGTGCCAGCAGTTTATCGGTCGACAGGACATCGCTTAATTCACCCCTCCACTTT
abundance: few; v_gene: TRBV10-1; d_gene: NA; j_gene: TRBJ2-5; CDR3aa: CASSESLGQETQYF; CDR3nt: TGCGCCAGCAGTGAGTCCCTAGGGCAAGAGACCCAGTACTTC
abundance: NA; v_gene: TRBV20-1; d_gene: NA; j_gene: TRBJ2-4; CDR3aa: CSARDRQSGSQNIQYF; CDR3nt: TGCAGTGCTAGAGATCGGCAGTCGGGGTCCCAAAACATTCAGTACTTC
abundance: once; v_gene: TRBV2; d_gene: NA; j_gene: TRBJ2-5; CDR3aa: CTSSEDSEETQYF; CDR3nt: TGTACCAGCAGTGAGGACAGCGAAGAGACCCAGTACTTC
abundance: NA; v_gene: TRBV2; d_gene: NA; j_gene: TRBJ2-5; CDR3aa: CASSEALWGLVVETQYF; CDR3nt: TGTGCCAGCAGTGAAGCGCTTTGGGGGTTGGTGGTAGAGACCCAGTACTTC
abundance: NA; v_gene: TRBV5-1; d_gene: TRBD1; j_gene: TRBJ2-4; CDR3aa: CATFRDREDKNIQYF; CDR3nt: TGCGCCACCTTCCGGGACAGAGAAGACAAAAACATTCAGTACTTC
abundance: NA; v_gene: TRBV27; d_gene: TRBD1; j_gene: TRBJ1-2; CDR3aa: CASSSQGALCYGYTF; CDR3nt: TGTGCCAGCAGTTCACAGGGGGCGCTGTGCTATGGCTACACCTTC
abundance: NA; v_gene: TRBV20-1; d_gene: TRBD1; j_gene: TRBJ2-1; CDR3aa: CSARAGGGTHNEQFF; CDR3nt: TGCAGTGCTAGAGCAGGGGGCGGCACACACAATGAGCAGTTCTTC
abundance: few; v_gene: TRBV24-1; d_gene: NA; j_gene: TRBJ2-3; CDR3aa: CAASTGPQQYF; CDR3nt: TGTGCCGCCTCGACAGGACCTCAGCAGTATTTT
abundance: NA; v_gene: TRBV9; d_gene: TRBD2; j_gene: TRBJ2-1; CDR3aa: CASSSGLAGGYEQFF; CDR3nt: TGTGCCAGCTCCTCCGGACTAGCGGGGGGCTATGAGCAGTTCTTC
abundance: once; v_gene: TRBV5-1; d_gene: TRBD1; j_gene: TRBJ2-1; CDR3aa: CASSLIQGSYNEQFF; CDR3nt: TGCGCCAGCAGCTTGATACAGGGGTCTTACAATGAGCAGTTCTTC
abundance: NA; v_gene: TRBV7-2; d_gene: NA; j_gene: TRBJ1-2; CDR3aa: CASSSGPHYGYTF; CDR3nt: TGTGCCAGCAGCTCGGGCCCACACTATGGCTACACCTTC
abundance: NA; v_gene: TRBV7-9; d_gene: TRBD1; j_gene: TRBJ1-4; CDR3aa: CASTQGGARGGKLFF; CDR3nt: TGTGCCAGCACCCAGGGGGGGGCGCGAGGAGGAAAACTGTTTTTT
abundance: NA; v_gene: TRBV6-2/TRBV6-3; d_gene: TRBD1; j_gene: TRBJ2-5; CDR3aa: CASSGQDRETQYF; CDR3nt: TGTGCCAGCTCTGGACAGGATCGGGAGACCCAGTACTTC
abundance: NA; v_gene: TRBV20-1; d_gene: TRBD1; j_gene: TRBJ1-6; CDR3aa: CSAVGDRVSSPLHF; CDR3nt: TGCAGTGCTGTAGGGGACAGGGTGTCCTCACCCCTCCACTTT
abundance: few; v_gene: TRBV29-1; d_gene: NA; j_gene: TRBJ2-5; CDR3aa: CSGGGQSNQETQYF; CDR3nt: TGCAGCGGGGGGGGACAGTCCAACCAAGAGACCCAGTACTTC
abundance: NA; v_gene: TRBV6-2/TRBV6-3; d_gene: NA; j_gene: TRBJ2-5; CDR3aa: CASSYGQQETQYF; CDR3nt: TGTGCCAGCAGTTACGGACAGCAAGAGACCCAGTACTTC
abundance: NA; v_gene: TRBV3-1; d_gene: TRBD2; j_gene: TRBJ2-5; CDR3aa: CASSPRTSGVIRRRQETQYF; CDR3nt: TGTGCCAGCAGCCCGCGGACTAGCGGGGTGATTAGGAGACGCCAAGAGACCCAGTACTTC
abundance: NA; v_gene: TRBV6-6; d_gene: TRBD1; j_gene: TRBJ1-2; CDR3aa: CASRGQGYGYTF; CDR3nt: TGTGCCAGCAGGGGACAGGGTTATGGCTACACCTTC